One sample yielded the 20 T cell receptor beta chains listed below, sequenced in a study of human T cells and chemical hapten exposure. TCRdb itself ran the RACE reads through MiXCR, one entry per CDR3 protein. Altogether more than 85,000 distinct CDR3 sequences are present, approximately 10% being singletons, with the ten largest covering 2.2%. Documented time point: patch test 2, 6 weeks after DPC sensitization. Treatment indicated: therapeutic diphenylcyclopropenone sensitization with weekly scalp DPC. This sample comprised whole blood, obtained in connection with sensitization to the hapten diphenylcyclopropenone (DPC). These receptors originate from a man aged 35-49 years with alopecia areata. Some clones in this sample may be carry-over from other donors' samples.

This clonotype was observed a handful of times. The rearrangement links TRBV2 to TRBJ2-3; 9 nucleotides line up with TRBD1. This CDR3 comprises 16 residues. The V segment lost 5 bases and the J segment 0 bases; nucleotides outside the gene matches: 6. The V gene's germline CDR1 is SNHLY and CDR2 FYNNEI. The CDR3 sequence: CASSSQGAVSTDTQYF. The CDR3 DNA follows: TGTGCCAGCAGTTCACAGGGGGCTGTTAGCACAGATACGCAGTATTTT.

The chain couples TRBV7-3 to TRBJ2-2; D is uncertain. The CDR3 loop spans 15 amino acids. V lost 5 bases and J lost 5, with 15 bases in between. Germline CDR1 reads SGHTA; CDR2 reads FQGTGA. DNA for the CDR3: TGTGCCAGCAGCCAATATGGCCTGAGGACCGGGGAGCTGTTTTTT. The encoded protein is CASSQYGLRTGELFF. Filled out from reference TRBV7-3 and TRBJ2-2, the complete variable domain reads GAGVSQTPSNKVTEKGKYVELRCDPISGHTALYWYRQSLGQGPEFLIYFQGTGAADDSGLPNDRFFAVRPEGSVSTLKIQRTERGDSAVYLCASSQYGLRTGELFFGEGSRLTVL.

This clonotype has only a few counts. The chain links TRBV5-4 to TRBJ2-1, with D tentatively TRBD2 (6 bases). Germline CDR1 is SGHNT and CDR2 is YYREEE (reference sequence). Trimming removed 2 bases from V and 6 bases from J, with 15 bases in between. The CDR3 covers 15 residues. The CDR3 reads CASSLGVAASNEQFF. In DNA form, the CDR3 reads TGTGCCAGCAGCTTAGGGGTAGCGGCCTCCAATGAGCAGTTCTTC.

This clonotype was counted ten times or more. V is TRBV29-1 and J is TRBJ2-2, with D hard to call. The CDR3 contains 11 residues. Germline values: CDR1 SQVTM, CDR2 ANQGSEA. The V and J ends lost 6 bases and 6 bases respectively, with 8 bases between them. The CDR3 sequence: CSVGEAGELFF. The CDR3 DNA reads TGCAGCGTGGGCGAGGCCGGGGAGCTGTTTTTT.

This rearrangement joins TRBV30 to TRBJ2-3, with D possibly called TRBD1 or TRBD2 (5 bases each). The V gene lost 3 bases and the J gene lost 3 bases, with 19 bases spanning the gap. Germline assignment: CDR1 GTSNPN and CDR2 SVGIG (reference sequence). The CDR3 consists of 16 residues. For the CDR3, the DNA is TGTGCCTGGAGCCTGGGGGTGACCGGTAGGACAGATACGCAGTATTTT. This sequence encodes CAWSLGVTGRTDTQYF.

This clonotype was detected a few times. The V gene is TRBV3-1, the J gene TRBJ2-7; D is possibly TRBD1 (5 bases). Germline V CDR1 and CDR2: LGHDT, YNNKEL (reference sequence). The CDR3 runs to 13 residues. V was shortened by 0 bases and J by 9 bases, with 12 bases between the two germline ends. The CDR3 bases are TGTGCCAGCAGCCAAGAGGGCAGGGCAGGGCAGTACGTC. Translation: CASSQEGRAGQYV.

This clonotype was observed at least ten times. The chain carries TRBV29-1 and TRBJ2-2; 10 positions match TRBD2. Germline-derived CDR1 and CDR2 are SQVTM and ANQGSEA. Trimming took 4 bases from V and 2 from J; bases not matched to a gene: 16. There are 19 residues in the CDR3. The CDR3 here is CSVAFRLASGSINTGELFF. CDR3 sequence (DNA): TGCAGCGTTGCTTTTCGGTTGGCTAGCGGGAGTATAAACACCGGGGAGCTGTTTTTT.

V usage is TRBV29-1 and J usage is TRBJ2-1; D gene uncertain. The germline V and J ends were trimmed by 8 bases and 7 bases, with 12 bases remaining between them. The CDR3 length is 11 residues. Looked up from germline, CDR1 is SQVTM and CDR2 is ANQGSEA. The CDR3 DNA reads TGCAGCTTCAACTTAGGAAATGAGCAGTTCTTC. It encodes CSFNLGNEQFF.

The CDR3 region has the DNA TGTGCCAGCAGCGAGACAGGCTACGAGCAGTACTTC. Amino acid sequence: CASSETGYEQYF. The V call is TRBV6-2 or TRBV6-3, the J call TRBJ2-7; D may be TRBD1 (6 bases). The CDR3 runs to 12 residues. The germline V and J ends were trimmed by 6 bases and 3 bases, with 9 bases remaining between them. CDR1 is MNHEY and CDR2 is SVGEGT in the germline V gene.

This clonotype was picked up many times. V is TRBV20-1 and J is TRBJ2-3; 8 bases are a match to TRBD1. The junction had 11 bases not matched to a gene; V was cut back by 5 bases and J by 1 base. The CDR3 length is 16 residues. CDR1 is DFQATT, CDR2 SNEGSKA, per germline (reference sequence). The CDR3 is CSAPQGAWGGTDTQYF. Here the CDR3 DNA reads TGCAGTGCTCCCCAGGGGGCATGGGGCGGCACAGATACGCAGTATTTT.

The genes are TRBV7-2 and TRBJ2-5, with D unclear. Deletions cut 6 bases from V and 2 bases from J, with 7 bases between. Germline assignment: CDR1 SGHTA and CDR2 FQGNSA. This CDR3 is 12 amino acids long. The CDR3 sequence: CASSSFQETQYF. CDR3 nucleotide sequence: TGTGCCAGCAGTTCTTTTCAAGAGACCCAGTACTTC.

This clonotype was recorded at least ten times. The gene calls are TRBV29-1 and TRBJ2-3; 10 nucleotides align to TRBD2. After removal of 4 bases from V and 2 bases from J, the junction contained 3 bases not matched to a gene. CDR1 is SQVTM, CDR2 ANQGSEA, per germline. This CDR3 is 14 amino acids long. CDR3 in DNA: TGCAGCGTTGGGACTAGCGGTTTCACAGATACGCAGTATTTT. Protein sequence: CSVGTSGFTDTQYF.

The table lists this clonotype with a few counts. The rearrangement links TRBV6-6 to TRBJ2-7; 12 nucleotides line up with TRBD1. The CDR3 spans 15 residues. The trim removed 4 bases at V and 6 bases at J, leaving 7 bases unmatched. From germline, CDR1 is MNHNY and CDR2 SVGAGI (reference sequence). CDR3 bases: TGTGCCAGCAGTTTCTCCGGGACAGGGGGCAGCGAGCAGTACTTC. Residues: CASSFSGTGGSEQYF.

This clonotype was seen at least ten times. The chain couples TRBV29-1 to TRBJ2-3, with 7 nucleotides matching TRBD1. Trimming removed 3 bases from V and 5 bases from J; junction bases left unmatched: 8. Looked up from germline, CDR1 is SQVTM and CDR2 is ANQGSEA. The CDR3 runs to 14 residues. The DNA for the CDR3 is TGCAGCGTTGAGGCGGTAGGGGGCGGAGATACGCAGTATTTT. It specifies CSVEAVGGGDTQYF.

This sequence joins TRBV18 and TRBJ2-7, with 8 nucleotides matching TRBD1. CDR3 length: 15 residues. CDR1 KGHSH and CDR2 LQKENI come from the germline V gene. The ends lost 4 bases at V and 3 bases at J; junction bases unmatched: 8. The CDR3 region is CASSLQGGGLYEQYF. CDR3 bases: TGTGCCAGCTCACTACAGGGGGGTGGACTCTACGAGCAGTACTTC. The variable domain in full, completed from reference TRBV18 and TRBJ2-7, reads NAGVMQNPRHLVRRRGQEARLRCSPMKGHSHVYWYRQLPEEGLKFMVYLQKENIIDESGMPKERFSAEFPKEGPSILRIQQVVRGDSAAYFCASSLQGGGLYEQYFGPGTRLTVT.

This clonotype was recorded a few times. The rearrangement uses TRBV6-1 and TRBJ1-1; 7 bases are shared with TRBD1. CDR3 length equals 14 residues. Unmatched junction bases numbered 3, after V lost 2 bases and J lost 3 bases. Germline V gene data show CDR1 as MNHNS and CDR2 as SASEGT. The CDR3 here is CASSERGPDTEAFF. CDR3 sequence (DNA): TGTGCCAGCAGTGAAAGGGGGCCGGACACTGAAGCTTTCTTT.

This clonotype has a handful of counts. The chain is built from TRBV7-2 and TRBJ2-5; 8 bases match TRBD2. The length of the CDR3 is 16 residues. V shed 1 base and J 5 bases; nucleotides not matched to a gene: 9. Germline-derived CDR1 and CDR2 are SGHTA and FQGNSA. The CDR3 sequence: CASSLVSGSGGETQYF. CDR3 DNA: TGTGCCAGCAGCTTAGTCAGCGGGAGTGGCGGGGAGACCCAGTACTTC.

The rearrangement links TRBV28 to TRBJ1-5; D may be TRBD1 (5 bases). This CDR3 has 15 amino acids. Germline CDR1 is MDHEN and CDR2 is SYDVKM. Trimming cost V 7 bases and J 5 bases, with 18 bases left between them. The DNA of the CDR3 is TGTGCCAGCACCCGTAGGGGAACTAAGTATCAGCCCCAGCATTTT. Residues: CASTRRGTKYQPQHF.

A few counts support this clonotype. The rearrangement uses TRBV7-9 and TRBJ1-4; 7 nucleotides line up with TRBD1. The CDR3 has 14 amino acids. The V and J ends lost 3 bases and 8 bases, in that order; junction bases with no gene match: 6. In germline, CDR1 is SEHNR, CDR2 FQNEAQ (reference sequence). CDR3 nucleotide sequence: TGTGCCAGCAGCTTTTCCACAGGGGAGGAAAAACTGTTTTTT. Translation gives CASSFSTGEEKLFF.

The J gene is TRBJ2-3, the V gene TRBV7-2; 8 nucleotides agree with TRBD2. The germline V gene encodes CDR1 SGHTA and CDR2 FQGNSA. V gave up 8 bases and J gave up 6 bases; unmatched junction bases: 16. The CDR3 totals 16 residues. The CDR3 region is CASSRDVTSGRDTQYF. CDR3 nucleotides: TGTGCCAGCTCCAGGGATGTAACTAGCGGAAGGGATACGCAGTATTTT.